This TCR beta chain was found in a study of glioma-infiltrating T cells. This clonotype has ten or more counts. TCR alpha and beta CDR3 regions were amplified from RNA using iRepertoire nested multiplex PCR. One entry per CDR3 protein results from TCRdb running MiXCR on the multiplex PCR reads. The sample includes some 190,000 distinct CDR3 sequences, about 31% of them seen just once. The length of the CDR3 is 10 residues. Trimming left V 10 bases short and J 6 bases short, with 9 bases between. The germline gives CDR1 LNHDA, CDR2 SQIVND (reference sequence). The TCR sequence derives from a human donor with low-grade glioma or glioblastoma, undergoing nonglioma brain surgery, or in good health (not recorded which). The gene calls are TRBV19 and TRBJ1-2; D is unresolved. Sequencing was carried out using glioma tissue, nonneoplastic brain tissue, or PBMCs (not recorded which). The DNA for the CDR3 is TGTGCCACCGGGGTTGATGGCTACACCTTC. Residues: CATGVDGYTF.